One TCR beta chain is described in this entry. The antigen remains undetermined. The CDR3 contains 14 residues. Trimming took off 3 bases at V and 2 bases at J, with 11 bases between the two ends. CDR1 SGHTA and CDR2 FQGNSA come from the germline V gene. The entry originates in a study of Ad26.COV2.S vaccination and SARS-CoV-2 variants. Findings and limits, study-wide: The analyses of TCR breadth and depth may have understated the size of total T cell responses.

Some clones are missing from TCRdb's copy, which holds only in-frame ones; the method was immunoSEQ multiplex PCR. The data contain roughly 100,000 clones, roughly 80% of them seen just once; the ten biggest clones take up 17%. This receptor was obtained from a human donor who had recovered from COVID-19. The material was peripheral blood, obtained after recovery from COVID-19. The chain carries TRBV7-2 and TRBJ2-7, with TRBD1 as a possible D gene (5 bases). CDR3 DNA: TGTGCCAGCAGCTTCGCCAGGGCCGCCTACGAGCAGTACTTC. It is translated as CASSFARAAYEQYF. Supplemented by reference TRBV7-2 and TRBJ2-7, the full variable domain reads GAGVSQSPSNKVTEKGKDVELRCDPISGHTALYWYRQSLGQGLEFLIYFQGNSAPDKSGLPSDRFSAERTGGSVSTLTIQRTQQEDSAVYLCASSFARAAYEQYFGPGTRLTVT.